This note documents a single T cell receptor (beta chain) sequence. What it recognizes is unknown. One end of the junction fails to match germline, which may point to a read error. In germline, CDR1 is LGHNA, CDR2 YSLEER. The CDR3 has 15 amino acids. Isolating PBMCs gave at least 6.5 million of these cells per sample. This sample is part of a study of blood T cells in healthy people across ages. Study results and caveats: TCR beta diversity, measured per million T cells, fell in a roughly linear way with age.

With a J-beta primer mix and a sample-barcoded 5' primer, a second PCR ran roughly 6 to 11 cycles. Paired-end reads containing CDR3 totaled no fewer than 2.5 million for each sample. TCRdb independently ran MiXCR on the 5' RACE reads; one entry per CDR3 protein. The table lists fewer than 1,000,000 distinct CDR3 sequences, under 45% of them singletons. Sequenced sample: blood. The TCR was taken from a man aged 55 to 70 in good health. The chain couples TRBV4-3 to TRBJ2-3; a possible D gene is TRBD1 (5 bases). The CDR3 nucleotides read TGCGCCGGCAGCCAAGACCCCGCAGGGACAGATACGCAGTATTTT. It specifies CAGSQDPAGTDTQYF.